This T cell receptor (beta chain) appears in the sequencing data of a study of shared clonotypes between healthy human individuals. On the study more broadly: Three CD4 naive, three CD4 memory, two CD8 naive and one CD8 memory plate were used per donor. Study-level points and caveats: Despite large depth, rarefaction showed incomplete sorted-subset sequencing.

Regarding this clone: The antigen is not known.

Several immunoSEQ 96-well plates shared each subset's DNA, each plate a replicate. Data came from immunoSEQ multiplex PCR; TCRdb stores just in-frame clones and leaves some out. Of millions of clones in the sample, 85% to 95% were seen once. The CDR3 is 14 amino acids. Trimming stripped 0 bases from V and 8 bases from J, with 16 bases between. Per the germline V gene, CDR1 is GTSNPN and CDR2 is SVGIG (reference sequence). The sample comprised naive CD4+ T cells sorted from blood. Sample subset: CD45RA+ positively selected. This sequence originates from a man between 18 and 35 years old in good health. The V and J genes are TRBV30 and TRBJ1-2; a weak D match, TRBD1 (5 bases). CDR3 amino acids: CAWSVWGGMEGYTF. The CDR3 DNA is TGTGCCTGGAGTGTATGGGGGGGAATGGAAGGCTACACCTTC.